This T cell receptor beta chain was captured in a study of blood T cell repertoires in COVID-19 (dated by TCRdb to between 2020 and 2021). Broadly, across the study: Collaborator samples came from the United States, Italy and Spain and covered acute and convalescent phases of COVID-19. A de-identified subject ID, COVID-19 status, age in years and sex were almost always included in the sample metadata. A freely available public database, intended as a resource for researchers studying the immune response to SARS-CoV-2, is where the repertoires were released. The dataset comprised deeply sampled blood TCRbeta repertoires from subjects exposed to, actively infected with, or recovered from COVID-19. Samples came from the ongoing ImmuneRACE study (first 160 participants) plus 1,254 subjects from 6 global collaborators. The prospective study material was composed of cDNA or gDNA derived from T cells, B-cell-depleted T cells, or PBMCs. Where available, HLA class I and class II types were taken from metadata supplied by the sample provider and were not determined by assay-based typing. Points the paper makes about the study in general: The quantity of clinical and demographic metadata differed by source and by participant and was supplied without curation.

Whole blood was collected in K2EDTA tubes by collaborating institutions according to the institutions' own protocols. For TCRbeta analysis, collaborators shipped samples as frozen whole blood, isolated PBMCs, or DNA extracted from either of those sample types. The CDR3 measures 14 amino acids from cysteine to phenylalanine. The only DNA kept is the CDR3, 42 bases in frame from the first base. Unmatched junction bases come to 4, with V trimmed by 0 bases and J by 10 bases. CDR1 and CDR2 are read off the germline V gene as SGHAT and FQNNGV. With respect to this clone: The specificity of this receptor is unknown. The record has no base qualities; no much larger clone is one base away.

TCRbeta CDR3 regions were amplified from genomic DNA using the immunoSEQ Assay, a bias-controlled multiplex PCR. The authors processed their data as follows. Nucleated cell counts per sample were estimated from amplification of reference gene primers within the assay. To quantify the absolute abundance of each unique TCRbeta CDR3 rearrangement, sequence reads were collapsed and filtered. Productive Simpson clonality was computed per sample as the square root of Simpson's diversity index over productive rearrangements. The clones in this table, taken by TCRdb from immuneACCESS, are in-frame only. Not every clone is retained; where verified, under half of the shortfall comes from an unresolved V gene, and the cause of the rest is unknown. The D gene and trimming were derived from the DNA, and the V and J assignments and clone size from that table. The sample contains tens of thousands of clones, roughly four fifths of them found a single time. The top ten clonotypes cover under 30% of the sample.

This sequence originates from a woman older than 75 with active or convalescent COVID-19. The chain is made from TRBV11-2 and TRBJ2-1, and 9 junction bases match TRBD2. Sample: peripheral blood. This receptor carries the CDR3 CASSLERLAGEQFF. The DNA is TGTGCCAGCAGCTTAGAGAGGCTAGCGGGGGAGCAGTTCTTC.